This is a list of T cell receptor beta chains from one sample in a study of shared clonotypes between healthy human individuals. The protocol was immunoSEQ multiplex PCR, while the TCRdb copy is restricted to in-frame clones and leaves out a portion. The sample shows about 480,000 clones, 70% to 80% of them seen only once. Input material: PBMCs. All receptors come from a woman aged 40 to 49 in good health. Some clones in this sample may be carry-over from other donors' samples. CDR3s include the opening cysteine and the closing phenylalanine or tryptophan. D genes are given only for firm matches. Where a row states a size, it is once, few, many or the class of an expanded clone; other rows omit it.

TRBV9	-	TRBJ2-3	TRBD1	TGTGCCAGCAGCCGGACAGGGATTACAGATACGCAGTATTTT	CASSRTGITDTQYF
TRBV7-2	-	TRBJ2-1	TRBD2	TGTGCCAGCAGGACGACTAGCGGGAGAAGTAATGAGCAGTTCTTC	CASRTTSGRSNEQFF
TRBV18	-	TRBJ1-5	TRBD1	TGTGCCAGCTCACCCCAGGGGGCAAATTCCAATCAGCCCCAGCATTTT	CASSPQGANSNQPQHF
TRBV6-6	-	TRBJ1-5	TRBD1	TGTGCCAGCAGTTACCGACAGGGGACCAATCAGCCCCAGCATTTT	CASSYRQGTNQPQHF
TRBV9	few	TRBJ1-1	-	TGTGCCAGCAGTATAACAGAGAACACTGAAGCTTTCTTT	CASSITENTEAFF
TRBV28	-	TRBJ2-4	-	TGTGCCAGCAGTTTAGCAGGGAGTGCGTCGAACATTCAGTACTTC	CASSLAGSASNIQYF
TRBV28	-	TRBJ2-1	TRBD1	TGTGCCAGCAGCCCTCAGACAGGGGGCACGGGTGAGCAGTTCTTC	CASSPQTGGTGEQFF
TRBV27	-	TRBJ2-2	-	TGTGCCAGCACCTCCCCTGGGCAGGGGTTCACCGGGGAGCTGTTTTTT	CASTSPGQGFTGELFF
TRBV27	-	TRBJ2-3	-	TGTGCCAGCAGTCCAAAGGCCGGGACATTTAGCACAGATACGCAGTATTTT	CASSPKAGTFSTDTQYF
TRBV9	many	TRBJ2-3	TRBD2	TGTGCCAGCAGCGTAGGCGCGGGAGCGGCAGATACGCAGTATTTT	CASSVGAGAADTQYF
TRBV28	-	TRBJ1-5	-	TGTGCCAGCAGTTTAAGGAAAAAGGGTTATCAGCCCCAGCATTTT	CASSLRKKGYQPQHF